This is a list of T cell receptor beta chains from one sample in a study of blood T cell repertoires in COVID-19. Some clones are missing from TCRdb's copy, which holds only in-frame ones; the method was immunoSEQ multiplex PCR. This table has around 200,000 clones, around 84% appearing once. The sequencing sample was made of PBMCs or T cells enriched from blood (not recorded which). The receptors were sampled from a man in his forties who had recovered from COVID-19. CDR3s include the opening cysteine and the closing phenylalanine or tryptophan. D genes are given only for firm matches. Some rows have no size entry. The others give once, few or many, or a class for an expanded clone.

j_call: TRBJ1-2
clone_size: -
v_call: TRBV7-2
d_call: -
cdr3_aa: CASSLGKGLGYTF
cdr3_nt: TGTGCCAGCAGCTTAGGAAAGGGGCTTGGCTACACCTTC

j_call: TRBJ2-1
clone_size: -
v_call: TRBV4-2
d_call: TRBD2
cdr3_aa: CASSQGPSSGHYNEQFF
cdr3_nt: TGTGCCAGCAGCCAAGGGCCCTCTAGCGGCCACTACAATGAGCAGTTCTTC

j_call: TRBJ2-5
clone_size: -
v_call: TRBV4-1
d_call: TRBD2
cdr3_aa: CASSQDDAGGPGRWTQYF
cdr3_nt: TGCGCCAGCAGCCAAGACGACGCGGGAGGGCCCGGAAGATGGACCCAGTACTTC

j_call: TRBJ2-1
clone_size: -
v_call: TRBV6-1
d_call: TRBD1
cdr3_aa: CASSDRLGDRNEQFF
cdr3_nt: TGTGCCAGCAGTGACCGACTAGGGGACAGGAATGAGCAGTTCTTC

j_call: TRBJ1-1
clone_size: -
v_call: TRBV28
d_call: TRBD1
cdr3_aa: CASSPETGSFAEAFF
cdr3_nt: TGTGCCAGCAGTCCGGAGACAGGGTCGTTCGCTGAAGCTTTCTTT

j_call: TRBJ1-5
clone_size: -
v_call: TRBV10-3
d_call: -
cdr3_aa: CAISELNQPQHF
cdr3_nt: TGTGCCATCAGTGAGTTAAATCAGCCCCAGCATTTT

j_call: TRBJ2-5
clone_size: -
v_call: TRBV28
d_call: TRBD1
cdr3_aa: CASRPGQSQETQYF
cdr3_nt: TGTGCCAGCAGACCGGGACAGTCCCAAGAGACCCAGTACTTC

j_call: TRBJ2-7
clone_size: -
v_call: TRBV14
d_call: -
cdr3_aa: CASSQASTSVEQYF
cdr3_nt: TGTGCCAGCAGCCAAGCTAGCACGTCGGTCGAGCAGTACTTC

j_call: TRBJ1-1
clone_size: -
v_call: TRBV3-1/TRBV3-2
d_call: -
cdr3_aa: CASSARPGQNTEAFF
cdr3_nt: TGTGCCAGCAGCGCGCGACCGGGACAGAACACTGAAGCTTTCTTT

j_call: TRBJ1-4
clone_size: -
v_call: TRBV18
d_call: -
cdr3_aa: CASSFGGPNEKLFF
cdr3_nt: TGTGCCAGCTCATTCGGGGGGCCTAATGAAAAACTGTTTTTT

j_call: TRBJ1-1
clone_size: -
v_call: TRBV6-8
d_call: -
cdr3_aa: CASTPSSGRNTEAFF
cdr3_nt: TGTGCCAGCACCCCGAGTTCGGGTCGGAACACTGAAGCTTTCTTT

j_call: TRBJ2-5
clone_size: -
v_call: TRBV11-3
d_call: TRBD2
cdr3_aa: CASSPLGGDRETQYF
cdr3_nt: TGTGCCAGCAGCCCCCTGGGAGGGGATCGGGAGACCCAGTACTTC

j_call: TRBJ1-1
clone_size: -
v_call: TRBV11-3
d_call: TRBD1
cdr3_aa: CASRWGQGNTEAFF
cdr3_nt: TGTGCCAGCAGATGGGGACAGGGTAACACTGAAGCTTTCTTT

j_call: TRBJ1-1
clone_size: -
v_call: TRBV7-2
d_call: -
cdr3_aa: CASSLLGGDTEAFF
cdr3_nt: TGTGCCAGCAGCTTACTAGGGGGTGACACTGAAGCTTTCTTT

j_call: TRBJ2-7
clone_size: -
v_call: TRBV28
d_call: -
cdr3_aa: CASRNGTPFGEQYF
cdr3_nt: TGTGCCAGCAGAAACGGGACTCCCTTTGGCGAGCAGTACTTC

j_call: TRBJ1-2
clone_size: -
v_call: TRBV5-4
d_call: TRBD1
cdr3_aa: CASSLEQQGGYGYTF
cdr3_nt: TGTGCCAGCAGCTTGGAGCAACAGGGGGGGTATGGCTACACCTTC

j_call: TRBJ1-2
clone_size: -
v_call: TRBV29-1
d_call: -
cdr3_aa: CSALDSYGYTF
cdr3_nt: TGCAGCGCCTTGGACAGCTATGGCTACACCTTC

j_call: TRBJ1-2
clone_size: -
v_call: TRBV27
d_call: TRBD1
cdr3_aa: CASSRGGDRLSYGYTF
cdr3_nt: TGTGCCAGCAGCCGGGGTGGGGACAGGTTGTCCTATGGCTACACCTTC

j_call: TRBJ1-2
clone_size: -
v_call: TRBV2
d_call: -
cdr3_aa: CASVRDGGIADGYTF
cdr3_nt: TGTGCCAGCGTGAGGGACGGGGGAATAGCGGATGGCTACACCTTC

j_call: TRBJ2-1
clone_size: -
v_call: TRBV9
d_call: -
cdr3_aa: CASSVLQGGNEQFF
cdr3_nt: TGTGCCAGCAGCGTATTACAGGGTGGCAATGAGCAGTTCTTC

j_call: TRBJ1-2
clone_size: -
v_call: TRBV5-1
d_call: TRBD1
cdr3_aa: CASSWDLGTGDRYGYTF
cdr3_nt: TGCGCCAGCAGCTGGGATTTGGGAACAGGGGACCGGTATGGCTACACCTTC

j_call: TRBJ1-1
clone_size: once
v_call: TRBV7-3
d_call: -
cdr3_aa: CASSLNGGPPGGAFF
cdr3_nt: TGTGCCAGCAGCTTAAACGGAGGACCACCTGGCGGAGCTTTCTTT

j_call: TRBJ1-5
clone_size: -
v_call: TRBV11-2
d_call: TRBD1
cdr3_aa: CASSLGMGQNNQPQHF
cdr3_nt: TGTGCCAGCAGCTTAGGAATGGGACAGAATAATCAGCCCCAGCATTTT

j_call: TRBJ2-2
clone_size: -
v_call: TRBV6-1
d_call: -
cdr3_aa: CASSEGIANPGELFF
cdr3_nt: TGTGCCAGCAGTGAGGGGATAGCGAATCCCGGGGAGCTGTTTTTT

j_call: TRBJ1-2
clone_size: -
v_call: TRBV19
d_call: TRBD1
cdr3_aa: CASSIRTGGYGYTF
cdr3_nt: TGTGCCAGTAGTATTAGGACAGGGGGCTATGGCTACACCTTC

j_call: TRBJ1-5
clone_size: -
v_call: TRBV15
d_call: -
cdr3_aa: CATSMGQSNQPQHF
cdr3_nt: TGTGCCACCAGCATGGGGCAGAGCAATCAGCCCCAGCATTTT